This TCR beta chain is from a study of T cells in Graves' hyperthyroidism and ophthalmopathy. The study based diagnoses on clinical symptoms, serum thyroxine and TRAb, thyroid ultrasound and orbital computed tomography. It was RNA transcripts that yielded the amplified TCR beta CDR3 regions. First-round RT-PCR with HTBI primers amplified the TCR CDR3 region. MiXCR, applied by TCRdb to the multiplex PCR reads, yields one record per CDR3 protein. The repertoire holds 500,000 to 600,000 distinct CDR3 sequences, with more than 45% as singletons. On this clonotype itself: Its target is unknown. One end of the junction is discordant with germline, which a read error may explain.

Per germline, CDR1 SGDLS and CDR2 YYNGEE. The CDR3 loop spans 15 amino acids. Study conclusions and caveats: The model forecast ophthalmopathy, anticipating it by a median around 6.4 months before onset.

The clonotype originates from an adult woman with Graves' disease, either hyperthyroidism or ophthalmopathy (not recorded which). Sequencing input: peripheral blood or thyroid tissue (not recorded which). J is TRBJ2-7 and V is TRBV9; D may be TRBD1 or TRBD2 (5 bases each). The CDR3 DNA reads TGTGCCAGCAGACCTGGGAGCGGTGGGGCCTACGAGCAGCACTTC. Translating gives CASRPGSGGAYEQHF. Combining the CDR3 with reference TRBV9 and TRBJ2-7 gives the whole variable domain DSGVTQTPKHLITATGQRVTLRCSPRSGDLSVYWYQQSLDQGLQFLIQYYNGEERAKGNILERFSAQQFPDLHSELNLSSLELGDSALYFCASRPGSGGAYEQHFGPGTRLTVT.